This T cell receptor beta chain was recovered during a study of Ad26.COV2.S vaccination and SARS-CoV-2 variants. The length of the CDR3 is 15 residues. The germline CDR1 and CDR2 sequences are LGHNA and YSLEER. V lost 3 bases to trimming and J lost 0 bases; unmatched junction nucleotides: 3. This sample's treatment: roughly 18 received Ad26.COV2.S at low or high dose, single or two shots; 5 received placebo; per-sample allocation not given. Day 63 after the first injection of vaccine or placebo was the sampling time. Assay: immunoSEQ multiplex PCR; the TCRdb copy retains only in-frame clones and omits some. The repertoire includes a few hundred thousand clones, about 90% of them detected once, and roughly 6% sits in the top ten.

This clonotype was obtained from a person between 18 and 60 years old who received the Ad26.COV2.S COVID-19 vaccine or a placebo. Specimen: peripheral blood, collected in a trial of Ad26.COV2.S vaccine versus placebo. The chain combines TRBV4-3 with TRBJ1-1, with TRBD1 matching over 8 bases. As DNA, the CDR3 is TGCGCCAGCAGCCAGGGACAGGAAATGAACACTGAAGCTTTCTTT. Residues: CASSQGQEMNTEAFF.